This T cell receptor (beta chain) was observed in a study of blood T cell repertoires in COVID-19. At the level of the study: Sites across the United States, Italy and Spain contributed samples from acute and convalescent COVID-19.

In the study's own analysis: The authors estimated nucleated cell counts from reference gene primer amplification. Some clones are missing from TCRdb's copy, which holds only in-frame ones; the method was immunoSEQ multiplex PCR. For V, J and clone size, that table is used; D and trimming come from the DNA. The profile covers hundreds of thousands of clones, with nearly 85% appearing a single time and roughly 1.3% taken by the ten largest. Seattle enrolled patients during active infection and tracked them longitudinally. V gave up 4 bases and J gave up 2 bases; unmatched junction bases: 6. Germline V gene lookup returns CDR1 MNHEY and CDR2 SVGAGI. The CDR3 is 15 amino acids.

The chain recombines TRBV6-5 with TRBJ2-3; 7 bases are shared with TRBD1. Sequencing input: peripheral blood. The clonotype was recovered from a woman aged 30 to 39 with COVID-19, enrolled during active disease. This CDR3 reads CASSSAGQVTDTQYF. DNA for the CDR3: TGTGCCAGCAGTTCCGCCGGACAGGTCACAGATACGCAGTATTTT.